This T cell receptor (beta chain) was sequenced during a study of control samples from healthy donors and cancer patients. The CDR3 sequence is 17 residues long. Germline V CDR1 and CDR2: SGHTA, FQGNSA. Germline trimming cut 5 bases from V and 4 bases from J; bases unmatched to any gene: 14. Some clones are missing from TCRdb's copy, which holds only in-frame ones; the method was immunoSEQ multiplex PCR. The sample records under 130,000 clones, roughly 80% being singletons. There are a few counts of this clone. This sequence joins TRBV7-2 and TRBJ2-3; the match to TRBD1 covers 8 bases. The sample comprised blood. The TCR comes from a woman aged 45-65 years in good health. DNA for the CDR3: TGTGCCAGCAGCGCCGACAGGGGCCGGGGGTGGCCAGATACGCAGTATTTT. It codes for CASSADRGRGWPDTQYF.